The clone carrying this T cell receptor (beta chain) showed up just a few times. The record originates from a study of somatic mutations in cytotoxic T cells in rheumatoid arthritis. In the study overall: Patient blood was drawn as 30 ml EDTA; the draw came right after diagnosis and before any treatment. Certain V beta antibody-stained T-cell populations, V beta1+ cells sequenced for TCRB among them, were flow-sorted to nearly 100% purity.

In the study's own analysis: Patient CD8+ clones bigger than 1% seldom lined up with published virus-specific TCRB sequences. Sequencing used immunoSEQ multiplex PCR; TCRdb keeps in-frame clones, though not all of them. V and J calls and clone size follow that table, whereas D and trimming were derived from the DNA. The table has approximately 23,000 clones, 78% seen once. Germline CDR1 is MGHDK and CDR2 is SYGVNS. V shed 8 bases and J shed 7 bases, with 8 bases lying between them. The CDR3 sequence is 11 residues long. Sequencing input: CD8+ T cells sorted from blood. This receptor was identified in an adult with rheumatoid arthritis. This sequence joins TRBV25-1 and TRBJ2-2; D is unclear. DNA of the CDR3: TGTGCCAGCGATGCGAGCGGGGAGCTGTTTTTT. Amino acid sequence: CASDASGELFF.